Listed here are 16 T cell receptor beta chains from one sample, sequenced in a study of CD8 T cells in ankylosing spondylitis. TCRdb called the 5' RACE reads again in MiXCR, with one record for every CDR3 protein. Of about 310,000 distinct CDR3 sequences detected, under 25% appear once; the ten largest clones hold approximately 3.7%. The sample comprised blood, either unsorted or a sorted T cell fraction (not recorded which). The receptor set was obtained from a female donor with ankylosing spondylitis or in good health (not recorded which).

J is TRBJ2-4 and V is TRBV6-5; D is unresolved. V lost 0 bases and J lost 1, with 13 bases in between. Germline values: CDR1 MNHEY, CDR2 SVGAGI. This CDR3 is built from 17 residues. CDR3 in DNA: TGTGCCAGCAGTTACTCTAGGGATCCGGACGCCAAAAACATTCAGTACTTC. Encoded protein: CASSYSRDPDAKNIQYF.

The chain combines TRBV20-1 with TRBJ2-7, with D perhaps given as TRBD1 or TRBD2 (5 bases each). CDR1 is DFQATT and CDR2 is SNEGSKA in the germline V gene (reference sequence). Trimming removed 5 bases at V and 0 bases at J, with 14 bases between. The CDR3 is 14 amino acids. CDR3 region: CSALGAGSSYEQYF. As DNA, the CDR3 is TGCAGTGCTCTAGGGGCAGGGAGCTCCTACGAGCAGTACTTC.

J is TRBJ2-3 and V is TRBV20-1; 10 bases match TRBD2. Unmatched junction bases numbered 8, after V lost 4 bases and J lost 4 bases. Germline CDR1 reads DFQATT; CDR2 reads SNEGSKA (reference sequence). CDR3 length: 15 residues. CDR3 sequence (DNA): TGCAGTGCTAAATCAAGCGGGAGGGCGGCAGATACGCAGTATTTT. Its translation: CSAKSSGRAADTQYF.

This chain connects TRBV20-1 to TRBJ2-3; D gene ambiguous. Trimming cost V 5 bases and J 2 bases, with 14 bases left between them. CDR3 length equals 14 residues. The V gene's germline CDR1 is DFQATT and CDR2 SNEGSKA (reference sequence). The CDR3 sequence: CSAPPNGPTDTQYF. As DNA, the CDR3 is TGCAGTGCTCCTCCCAACGGCCCCACAGATACGCAGTATTTT.

This clonotype has a handful of counts. This chain links TRBV4-3 with TRBJ1-1; D not resolved. Germline V CDR1 and CDR2: LGHNA, YSLEER. The V end was cut by 3 bases, the J end by 0 bases, with 8 bases between. This CDR3 spans 14 amino acids. CDR3 protein: CASSQSRLNTEAFF. The CDR3 DNA is TGCGCCAGCAGCCAGTCGCGGCTGAACACTGAAGCTTTCTTT.

J is TRBJ2-7 and V is TRBV2; unclear D gene. The CDR3 runs to 13 residues. Germline CDR1 reads SNHLY; CDR2 reads FYNNEI. Between the trimmed V and J ends, which lost 5 bases and 0 bases, there was a span of 8 bases. CDR3 sequence: CASSRDVSYEQYF. CDR3 in DNA: TGTGCCAGCAGTAGGGATGTCTCCTACGAGCAGTACTTC. The variable domain in full, completed from reference TRBV2 and TRBJ2-7, reads EPEVTQTPSHQVTQMGQEVILRCVPISNHLYFYWYRQILGQKVEFLVSFYNNEISEKSEIFDDQFSVERPDGSNFTLKIRSTKLEDSAMYFCASSRDVSYEQYFGPGTRLTVT.

This clonotype was counted only a few times. The chain uses TRBV6-2 or TRBV6-3 and TRBJ2-1; D perhaps matches TRBD2 (5 bases). Trimming took 7 bases from V and 7 from J, leaving 14 bases between them. CDR1 and CDR2 from the germline V gene are MNHEY and SVGEGT. CDR3 length: 13 residues. The DNA for the CDR3 is TGTGCCAGCACCCGACCCGGCGGGAATGAGCAGTTCTTC. It translates to CASTRPGGNEQFF.

The chain links TRBV18 to TRBJ2-3; no clear D gene. The germline V and J ends were trimmed by 1 base and 4 bases, with 12 bases remaining between them. The CDR3 runs to 15 residues. Germline lookup yields CDR1 KGHSH and CDR2 LQKENI. The CDR3: CASSPLEGRADTQYF. The CDR3 DNA sequence: TGTGCCAGCTCACCACTCGAAGGAAGGGCAGATACGCAGTATTTT.

The chain is built from TRBV6-1 and TRBJ2-5; 14 bases agree with TRBD2. The CDR3 runs to 15 residues. Germline V gene data show CDR1 as MNHNS and CDR2 as SASEGT. The V and J ends lost 10 bases and 7 bases, in that order; junction bases with no gene match: 11. In DNA, the CDR3 is TGTGCCATCTCCCTGGGACTAGCGGGGGTGGGGACCCAGTACTTC. Amino acids: CAISLGLAGVGTQYF.

The chain employs TRBV27 and TRBJ2-2; tentative D call: TRBD1 (5 bases). Germline V lookup: CDR1 MNHEY, CDR2 SMNVEV (reference sequence). The CDR3 extends over 19 amino acids. Trimming removed 2 bases at V and 1 base at J, with 20 bases between. The CDR3 sequence: CASSLESPQGAENTGELFF. In DNA, the CDR3 is TGTGCCAGCAGTTTAGAATCCCCCCAGGGCGCGGAGAACACCGGGGAGCTGTTTTTT.

The sample holds a few counts of this clonotype. The chain is built from TRBV7-3 and TRBJ2-1; D remains ambiguous. Germline V CDR1 and CDR2: SGHTA, FQGTGA. Between the trimmed V and J ends, which lost 4 bases and 9 bases, there was a span of 13 bases. The CDR3 sequence is 13 residues long. The CDR3 DNA follows: TGTGCCAGCAGCTCCCATGCTAGGTCTGAGCAGTTCTTC. This sequence encodes CASSSHARSEQFF.

There are many counts of this clonotype. The genes are TRBV6-1 and TRBJ1-2, with 9 bases lining up with TRBD1. The ends lost 6 bases at V and 4 bases at J; junction bases unmatched: 6. Germline values: CDR1 MNHNS, CDR2 SASEGT. The CDR3 runs to 14 residues. This chain's CDR3 is CASSRDREGYGYTF. CDR3 nucleotide sequence: TGTGCCAGCAGCCGGGACAGGGAGGGCTATGGCTACACCTTC.

The V gene is TRBV6-2 or TRBV6-3, the J gene TRBJ1-6; perhaps TRBD1 as D (5 bases). The CDR3 has 14 amino acids. The germline gives CDR1 MNHEY, CDR2 SVGEGT. With 4 bases removed from V and 10 bases from J, the gap between germline ends came to 14 bases. Written as DNA, the CDR3 is TGTGCCAGCAGTTTTCGGGGGAAGGGATCACCCCTCCACTTT. Protein sequence: CASSFRGKGSPLHF.

The CDR3, as DNA: TGTGCCAGCAGCTTCCTGGGGCAGGCGGATGGCTACACCTTC. It codes for CASSFLGQADGYTF. The V call is TRBV7-2, the J call TRBJ1-2, with D possibly being TRBD1 (5 bases). V was trimmed by 3 bases and J by 6 bases, leaving 14 bases between them. Germline V gene data show CDR1 as SGHTA and CDR2 as FQGNSA. This CDR3 region has 14 residues.

The CDR3 region is CASSFGLAGVVNEQFF. CDR3 coding DNA: TGTGCCAGCAGCTTTGGACTAGCGGGAGTAGTCAATGAGCAGTTCTTC. V and J are TRBV5-6 and TRBJ2-1; TRBD2 matches 13 bases. The CDR3 contains 16 residues. CDR1 and CDR2 (germline): SGHDT, YYEEEE. With V trimmed by 2 bases and J by 6 bases, 5 bases remained unmatched.

This chain joins TRBV9 and TRBJ2-7; 11 bases are shared with TRBD2. Germline V CDR1 and CDR2: SGDLS, YYNGEE. The V segment lost 4 bases and the J segment 2 bases; nucleotides outside the gene matches: 5. The CDR3 extends over 15 amino acids. The CDR3 here is CASSPGTSGPYEQYF. CDR3 sequence (DNA): TGTGCCAGCAGCCCCGGGACTAGCGGCCCCTACGAGCAGTACTTC. Looking up the rest from reference TRBV9 and TRBJ2-7 gives the full variable domain: DSGVTQTPKHLITATGQRVTLRCSPRSGDLSVYWYQQSLDQGLQFLIQYYNGEERAKGNILERFSAQQFPDLHSELNLSSLELGDSALYFCASSPGTSGPYEQYFGPGTRLTVT.